One sample yielded the 12 T cell receptor beta chains listed below, sequenced in a study of OX40 agonist ivuxolimab in advanced cancers. Sequencing was performed with immunoSEQ multiplex PCR; in TCRdb, only in-frame clones are kept and a portion is missing. Of 70,000 to 95,000 clones in the sample, 65% to 90% were seen once. Sequenced here: CD4+ or CD8+ T cells sorted from blood, sampled in a trial of the OX40 agonist ivuxolimab. All receptors come from an adult with an advanced solid tumor such as melanoma, head and neck, liver or kidney cancer.

The chain joins TRBV27 to TRBJ2-7, with D perhaps matching TRBD2 (5 bases). Germline V gene sequence: CDR1 MNHEY, CDR2 SMNVEV (reference sequence). Trimming pared 6 bases from V and 4 bases from J, leaving 19 bases between. The CDR3 spans 15 residues. DNA for the CDR3: TGTGCCAGCAGGGACGGGGAGCCACTGGGATACGAGCAGTACTTC. Translation: CASRDGEPLGYEQYF.

The rearrangement links TRBV7-2 to TRBJ2-7; D not resolved. CDR1 is SGHTA and CDR2 is FQGNSA in the germline V gene. CDR3 length: 11 residues. V was pared by 5 bases and J by 4 bases, with 6 bases between. The CDR3 spells CASSNNYEQYF. The DNA for the CDR3 is TGTGCCAGCAGCAACAATTACGAGCAGTACTTC.

The rearrangement joins TRBV6-1 to TRBJ2-7; TRBD1 agrees at 10 bases. CDR3 length equals 15 residues. Unmatched junction bases numbered 7, after V lost 5 bases and J lost 3 bases. The germline CDR1 and CDR2 sequences are MNHNS and SASEGT. The CDR3 protein is CASSRPGQGIYEQYF. The CDR3 region has the DNA TGTGCCAGCAGTCGCCCGGGACAGGGGATCTACGAGCAGTACTTC.

This clone was seen a few times. The rearrangement links TRBV28 to TRBJ2-7; D ambiguous. Germline V gene sequence: CDR1 MDHEN, CDR2 SYDVKM. The germline V and J ends were trimmed by 5 bases and 1 base, with 12 bases remaining between them. This CDR3 contains 14 residues. The CDR3 reads CASSAANPSYEQYF. CDR3 bases: TGTGCCAGCAGTGCCGCGAACCCTTCCTACGAGCAGTACTTC.

CDR3 coding DNA: TGTGCCAGCAGTGTCGGACTAGCGGTAGCCAAAAACATTCAGTACTTC. It is translated as CASSVGLAVAKNIQYF. This chain connects TRBV2 to TRBJ2-4, with 10 bases that match TRBD2. V shed 4 bases, J shed 0 bases, and the junction held 3 bases outside the gene matches. The CDR3 extends over 16 amino acids. Germline CDR1 and CDR2: SNHLY and FYNNEI.

The chain has TRBV7-9 and TRBJ1-2; 9 bases line up with TRBD1. Trimming took 5 bases from V and 7 from J; bases not matched to a gene: 14. The length of the CDR3 is 16 residues. Looked up from germline, CDR1 is SEHNR and CDR2 is FQNEAQ (reference sequence). The chain's CDR3 is CASSRSGQGFLGGYTF. Here the CDR3 DNA reads TGTGCCAGCAGCCGCTCCGGACAGGGGTTTTTGGGTGGCTACACCTTC.

A single count supports this clone. The genes are TRBV5-8 and TRBJ1-2, with D unresolved. The V end was cut by 4 bases, the J end by 8 bases, with 12 bases between. The germline V gene encodes CDR1 SGHTS and CDR2 YDEGEE. This CDR3 region has 12 residues. The DNA of the CDR3 is TGTGCCAGCAGCGAGGGCCCCTGGGGCTACACCTTC. Its protein product is CASSEGPWGYTF.

In its sample, this clone was seen once. One end of the junction varies from germline; a read error may be responsible. The chain links TRBV30 to TRBJ2-2, with 9 bases matching TRBD2. The CDR3 loop spans 17 amino acids. The germline V gene has CDR1 GTSNPN and CDR2 SVGIG (reference sequence). The CDR3 protein is CAWSVVQREEDRRGAVF. CDR3 coding DNA: TGTGCCTGGAGTGTAGTTCAGCGGGAGGAAGATCGGCGGGGAGCTGTTTTT.

The gene calls are TRBV7-2 and TRBJ1-2; no clear D gene. The germline CDR1 and CDR2 sequences are SGHTA and FQGNSA. V was shortened by 2 bases and J by 3 bases, with 7 bases between the two germline ends. The CDR3 spans 13 residues. The CDR3 DNA reads TGTGCCAGCAGCTTAAATGGAGACTATGGCTACACCTTC. The encoded protein is CASSLNGDYGYTF.

The chain links TRBV5-6 to TRBJ2-1, with a tentative D call TRBD2 (6 bases). The CDR3 is 15 residues long. CDR1 and CDR2 (germline): SGHDT, YYEEEE. Trimming pared 0 bases from V and 2 bases from J, leaving 9 bases between. CDR3 sequence (DNA): TGTGCCAGCAGCTTGGCGGGACTCCCCTACAATGAGCAGTTCTTC. Translating it yields CASSLAGLPYNEQFF.

This clone was detected only once. The CDR3 DNA reads TGTGCCAGCAGCCGCCCGCCCCATAGCGGGGGTGCATGGACGCAGTATTTT. Its translation: CASSRPPHSGGAWTQYF. The chain employs TRBV7-8 and TRBJ2-3; 9 bases map to TRBD2. J was trimmed by 9 bases and V by 5 bases; bases with no gene match: 18. CDR3 size: 17 residues. Germline V gives CDR1 SGHVS, CDR2 FQNEAQ.

The CDR3 nucleotides read TGCGCCAGCGGGCATAGACGGTCCTACGAGCAGTACTTC. It is translated as CASGHRRSYEQYF. The V call is TRBV10-2, the J call TRBJ2-7; no definite D call. Germline CDR1 is WSHSY and CDR2 is SAAADI. Trimming removed 8 bases at V and 1 base at J, with 12 bases between. This CDR3 region has 13 residues.